The next 26 T cell receptor beta chains were all read from a single sample in a study of blood T cell repertoires in COVID-19. The data were produced by immunoSEQ multiplex PCR, yet TCRdb's version contains in-frame clones alone and is incomplete. Of over 80,000 clones listed, 74% were seen once; the top ten hold 3% to 4.5%. The sample taken for sequencing was peripheral blood. These receptors all come from a man between 65 and 85 years old with COVID-19, enrolled during active disease.

This chain connects TRBV19 to TRBJ2-4, with 7 bases aligning to TRBD1. The J segment lost 0 bases and the V segment lost 6 bases, leaving 8 bases of the junction unmatched. CDR1 and CDR2 from the germline V gene are LNHDA and SQIVND (reference sequence). The CDR3 is 16 residues long. The CDR3 sequence: CASSPTGAVAKNIQYF. In DNA form, the CDR3 reads TGTGCCAGTAGCCCTACAGGGGCTGTAGCCAAAAACATTCAGTACTTC. The full variable domain, its missing parts supplied by reference TRBV19 and TRBJ2-4, is DGGITQSPKYLFRKEGQNVTLSCEQNLNHDAMYWYRQDPGQGLRLIYYSQIVNDFQKGDIAEGYSVSREKKESFPLTVTSAQKNPTAFYLCASSPTGAVAKNIQYFGAGTRLSVL.

This clone has a handful of counts. The rearrangement joins TRBV6-6 to TRBJ1-3, with 7 bases that match TRBD1. Germline V gives CDR1 MNHNY, CDR2 SVGAGI (reference sequence). This CDR3 comprises 15 residues. V dropped 8 bases and J dropped 0; count of bases not matched to a gene: 7. The CDR3 DNA sequence: TGTGCCAGCTTCCCGGACAGGAGCTCTGGAAACACCATATATTTT. This gives the protein CASFPDRSSGNTIYF.

The chain recombines TRBV30 with TRBJ2-1; the D is unclear. V was trimmed by 0 bases and J by 7 bases, leaving 13 bases between them. This CDR3 region has 14 residues. Germline CDR1 is GTSNPN and CDR2 is SVGIG (reference sequence). CDR3 sequence reads: CAWSVLRVKNEQFF. The CDR3 nucleotides are TGTGCCTGGAGTGTTTTACGAGTGAAGAATGAGCAGTTCTTC.

This clone was counted ten times or more. This chain links TRBV7-2 with TRBJ2-3; maybe TRBD1 (6 bases). Trimming removed 5 bases at V and 12 bases at J, with 18 bases between. The CDR3 contains 13 residues. Germline V gene data show CDR1 as SGHTA and CDR2 as FQGNSA. The CDR3 nucleotides are TGTGCCAGCAGCCCCCGGACAGCCGAGAAACAGTATTTT. Protein sequence: CASSPRTAEKQYF.

This chain connects TRBV30 to TRBJ1-2; TRBD1 aligns across 8 bases. The CDR3 extends over 13 amino acids. The J segment lost 3 bases and the V segment lost 3 bases, leaving 3 bases of the junction unmatched. Germline CDR1 GTSNPN, CDR2 SVGIG (reference sequence). The CDR3 sequence is CAWSRQGHYGYTF. The CDR3 nucleotides are TGTGCCTGGAGCCGACAGGGGCACTATGGCTACACCTTC.

This clone has more than one count but fewer than ten. V usage is TRBV7-9 and J usage is TRBJ1-5, with D uncertain. The germline gives CDR1 SEHNR, CDR2 FQNEAQ (reference sequence). V gave up 1 base and J gave up 6 bases, with 7 bases separating them. This CDR3 contains 13 residues. CDR3 sequence reads: CASSLGTFQPQHF. CDR3 DNA sequence: TGTGCCAGCAGCTTAGGGACTTTTCAGCCCCAGCATTTT.

The chain links TRBV6-5 to TRBJ1-2; TRBD1 agrees at 7 bases. Per the germline V gene, CDR1 is MNHEY and CDR2 is SVGAGI. Unmatched junction bases numbered 9, after V lost 5 bases and J lost 6 bases. There are 14 residues in the CDR3. The CDR3 bases are TGTGCCAGCAGTCGCGACAGGGACACTAATGGCTACACCTTC. Translating it yields CASSRDRDTNGYTF.

The chain links TRBV4-3 to TRBJ1-1; 7 bases fit TRBD1. V lost 0 bases, J lost 8 bases, and 15 bases stayed unmatched. The length of the CDR3 is 17 residues. Germline V CDR1 and CDR2: LGHNA, YSLEER. This CDR3 reads CASSQETLGTAGIEAFF. Written as DNA, the CDR3 is TGCGCCAGCAGCCAAGAAACTTTAGGGACAGCTGGAATCGAAGCTTTCTTT.

This clone was recorded only once. The chain links TRBV4-3 to TRBJ2-1; perhaps TRBD2 as D (5 bases). V lost 3 bases, J lost 3 bases, and 12 bases lay in between. Germline V gene lookup returns CDR1 LGHNA and CDR2 YSLEER. The CDR3 consists of 15 residues. The CDR3 sequence: CASSHLPGDYNEQFF. CDR3 bases: TGCGCCAGCAGCCACCTCCCCGGGGACTACAATGAGCAGTTCTTC.

The chain carries TRBV7-3 and TRBJ2-2; D is undetermined. Between the trimmed V and J ends, which lost 2 bases and 2 bases, there was a span of 6 bases. The CDR3 runs 14 residues. CDR1 SGHTA and CDR2 FQGTGA come from the germline V gene. Here the CDR3 DNA reads TGTGCCAGCAGCTTACGGTTCAACACCGGGGAGCTGTTTTTT. This encodes CASSLRFNTGELFF.

The rearrangement links TRBV5-1 to TRBJ1-1; maybe TRBD1 (6 bases). This CDR3 comprises 16 residues. V was pared by 2 bases and J by 0 bases, with 14 bases between. CDR1 and CDR2 (germline): SGHRS, YFSETQ. The CDR3 loop reads CASSFSGGGMNTEAFF. CDR3 in DNA: TGCGCCAGCAGCTTTAGCGGGGGCGGAATGAACACTGAAGCTTTCTTT. Filled out from reference TRBV5-1 and TRBJ1-1, the complete variable domain reads KAGVTQTPRYLIKTRGQQVTLSCSPISGHRSVSWYQQTPGQGLQFLFEYFSETQRNKGNFPGRFSGRQFSNSRSEMNVSTLELGDSALYLCASSFSGGGMNTEAFFGQGTRLTVV.

The V call is TRBV30, the J call TRBJ1-5; D gene unclear. Per germline, CDR1 GTSNPN and CDR2 SVGIG (reference sequence). The V end lost 5 bases, the J end lost 4 bases, and 6 bases lay between the germline ends. The length of the CDR3 is 11 residues. CDR3 region: CAWGRNQPQHF. The CDR3 region has the DNA TGTGCCTGGGGGAGAAATCAGCCCCAGCATTTT.

V and J are TRBV5-6 and TRBJ2-7; 8 positions match TRBD1. J gave up 1 base and V 3 bases, and 3 bases lay outside the gene matches. This CDR3 has 14 residues. Germline lookup yields CDR1 SGHDT and CDR2 YYEEEE. The CDR3 bases are TGTGCCAGCAGCTCGTGGACAGGGTCCTACGAGCAGTACTTC. This gives the protein CASSSWTGSYEQYF.

This chain links TRBV7-9 with TRBJ2-1; the D gene is possibly TRBD2 (6 bases). The germline gives CDR1 SEHNR, CDR2 FQNEAQ (reference sequence). V shed 5 bases and J shed 5 bases, with 25 bases lying between them. The CDR3 loop spans 18 amino acids. The CDR3: CASSPSRVGGGRDNEQFF. The CDR3 nucleotides read TGTGCCAGCAGCCCATCCCGCGTTGGGGGAGGTCGAGACAATGAGCAGTTCTTC.

The chain recombines TRBV7-2 with TRBJ2-1; D may be TRBD1 (6 bases). The CDR3 covers 13 residues. V was shortened by 5 bases and J by 7 bases, with 12 bases between the two germline ends. The germline gives CDR1 SGHTA, CDR2 FQGNSA. The CDR3 sequence is CASSAGTRNEQFF. In nucleotides, the CDR3 is TGTGCCAGCAGCGCCGGGACACGTAATGAGCAGTTCTTC. The full variable domain, its missing parts supplied by reference TRBV7-2 and TRBJ2-1, is GAGVSQSPSNKVTEKGKDVELRCDPISGHTALYWYRQSLGQGLEFLIYFQGNSAPDKSGLPSDRFSAERTGGSVSTLTIQRTQQEDSAVYLCASSAGTRNEQFFGPGTRLTVL.

This chain joins TRBV7-2 and TRBJ2-7; 16 bases agree with TRBD2. CDR3 length: 18 amino acids. V was pared by 1 base and J by 4 bases, with 7 bases of the junction left unmatched. Germline V gene lookup returns CDR1 SGHTA and CDR2 FQGNSA. CDR3 coding DNA: TGTGCCAGCAGCTTAGGGGGACTAGCGGGAGGGAGGGGATACGAGCAGTACTTC. Translating gives CASSLGGLAGGRGYEQYF.

The chain recombines TRBV3-1 (or the pseudogene TRBV3-2) with TRBJ1-1; 8 bases agree with TRBD1. J gave up 1 base and V 4 bases, and 5 bases lay outside the gene matches. The length of the CDR3 is 15 residues. In germline, CDR1 is LGHDT, CDR2 YNNKEL (reference sequence). CDR3 in amino acids: CASSLRTGTNTEAFF. Here the CDR3 DNA reads TGTGCCAGCAGCCTTCGGACAGGGACGAACACTGAAGCTTTCTTT.

The J gene is TRBJ1-5, the V gene TRBV10-1; 9 bases are shared with TRBD1. With V trimmed by 9 bases and J by 2 bases, 5 bases remained unmatched. The CDR3 is made up of 14 amino acids. Looked up from germline, CDR1 is WNHNN and CDR2 is SYGVQD (reference sequence). CDR3: CARNRDRGNQPQHF. Here the CDR3 DNA reads TGCGCCAGAAACCGGGACAGGGGCAATCAGCCCCAGCATTTT.

The rearrangement links TRBV7-9 to TRBJ1-1; D may be TRBD1 (6 bases). The germline V gene has CDR1 SEHNR and CDR2 FQNEAQ (reference sequence). Trimming left V 8 bases short and J 7 bases short, with 32 bases between. This CDR3 is built from 18 residues. The CDR3 DNA is TGTGCCAGCCGGCTTAGGGGAACGCGAAAGGCAGGGGTGGGTGAAGCTTTCTTT. Its translation is CASRLRGTRKAGVGEAFF.

This clone was counted only a few times. J is TRBJ2-7 and V is TRBV10-3, with 10 positions matching TRBD1. The germline CDR1 and CDR2 sequences are ENHRY and SYGVKD. V trimming: 3 bases; J trimming: 2 bases; junction bases outside the gene matches: 7. This CDR3 comprises 16 residues. CDR3 protein: CAISDVRDRGTYEQYF. CDR3 coding DNA: TGTGCCATCAGTGATGTTCGGGACAGGGGTACCTACGAGCAGTACTTC.

The CDR3 loop reads CASSVVEWETQYF. The CDR3 nucleotides are TGTGCCAGCAGCGTAGTGGAGTGGGAGACCCAGTACTTC. The V gene is TRBV9, the J gene TRBJ2-5; no reliable D call. The CDR3 runs 13 residues. Germline V gives CDR1 SGDLS, CDR2 YYNGEE. The ends were cut back, 0 bases at V and 5 bases at J, with 8 bases in the middle.

The chain has TRBV11-2 and TRBJ2-7; D is unclear. CDR1 and CDR2 (germline): SGHAT, FQNNGV. Trimming shortened V by 7 bases and J by 3 bases, and 16 bases separated the two germline ends. CDR3 length equals 14 residues. CDR3 in DNA: TGTGCCAGCACCCTTTCTCACTCCAACTACGAGCAGTACTTC. This encodes CASTLSHSNYEQYF.

The J gene is TRBJ2-2, the V gene TRBV5-1; 13 bases match TRBD2. The length of the CDR3 is 18 residues. CDR1 is SGHRS and CDR2 is YFSETQ in the germline V gene. V shed 0 bases, J shed 0 bases, and the junction held 2 bases outside the gene matches. The CDR3, as DNA: TGCGCCAGCAGCTTGGAGGGACTAGCGGGACCGAACACCGGGGAGCTGTTTTTT. As protein: CASSLEGLAGPNTGELFF.

The genes are TRBV7-2 and TRBJ2-2; 7 bases map to TRBD1. The CDR3 is 15 amino acids. CDR1 and CDR2 from the germline V gene are SGHTA and FQGNSA. With 3 bases clipped from V and 5 bases from J, the junction kept 6 bases outside the gene matches. The DNA of the CDR3 is TGTGCCAGCAGCTTGACAGGGCCTGGGACCGGGGAGCTGTTTTTT. Its translation: CASSLTGPGTGELFF.

V and J are TRBV18 and TRBJ2-7, with TRBD1 identical over 9 bases. The CDR3 has 15 amino acids. V trimming: 2 bases; J trimming: 4 bases; junction bases outside the gene matches: 6. Germline values: CDR1 KGHSH, CDR2 LQKENI. CDR3 sequence: CASSPATGGAYEQYF. The CDR3 region has the DNA TGTGCCAGCTCACCAGCCACAGGGGGCGCGTACGAGCAGTACTTC. Full variable domain (rest looked up from reference TRBV18 and TRBJ2-7): NAGVMQNPRHLVRRRGQEARLRCSPMKGHSHVYWYRQLPEEGLKFMVYLQKENIIDESGMPKERFSAEFPKEGPSILRIQQVVRGDSAAYFCASSPATGGAYEQYFGPGTRLTVT.

The J gene is TRBJ2-7, the V gene TRBV19; 10 bases are shared with TRBD1. This CDR3 spans 14 amino acids. V shed 5 bases and J 2 bases; nucleotides not matched to a gene: 3. Germline V gene sequence: CDR1 LNHDA, CDR2 SQIVND (reference sequence). The CDR3 DNA is TGTGCCAGTAGTGTCGGACAGGGGGCCTACGAGCAGTACTTC. Translating it yields CASSVGQGAYEQYF.